This is a list of T cell receptor beta chains from one sample in a study of blood T cells in healthy people across ages. Each CDR3 protein is one row after TCRdb ran MiXCR on the 5' RACE reads. The data show 900,000 to 950,000 distinct CDR3 sequences, about 28% seen once. The same data also went into a second study, on T cells of mothers and their children.

Input material: blood. The receptors come from a woman in her thirties or forties in good health. Each CDR3 is given with its conserved first and last residue. D genes are given only for firm matches. Clone size is stated in some rows and not others, as once, few, many or a class when expanded.

v_gene: TRBV7-9
j_gene: TRBJ1-2
d_gene: TRBD1
abundance: many
CDR3aa: CASSVITGDYGYTF
CDR3nt: TGTGCCAGCAGCGTTATCACAGGGGACTATGGCTACACCTTC

v_gene: TRBV7-9
j_gene: TRBJ2-5
d_gene: -
abundance: few
CDR3aa: CASSPEGHQETQYF
CDR3nt: TGTGCCAGCAGCCCAGAGGGCCATCAAGAGACCCAGTACTTC

v_gene: TRBV7-2
j_gene: TRBJ1-2
d_gene: -
abundance: -
CDR3aa: CASSKLSAWGYTF
CDR3nt: TGTGCCAGCAGCAAGCTTAGCGCTTGGGGCTACACCTTC

v_gene: TRBV4-2
j_gene: TRBJ2-3
d_gene: TRBD2
abundance: -
CDR3aa: CASSSPAGGLPTDTQYF
CDR3nt: TGTGCCAGCAGCTCCCCGGCGGGGGGGCTTCCCACAGATACGCAGTATTTT

v_gene: TRBV7-6
j_gene: TRBJ2-7
d_gene: -
abundance: few
CDR3aa: CAGSPVLSLADEQYF
CDR3nt: TGTGCCGGCAGCCCAGTTTTGTCCCTCGCCGACGAGCAGTACTTC

v_gene: TRBV21-1
j_gene: TRBJ2-7
d_gene: -
abundance: -
CDR3aa: CARAKGPPVGHEQYF
CDR3nt: TGTGCCCGCGCAAAGGGCCCCCCAGTGGGCCACGAGCAGTACTTC

v_gene: TRBV5-6
j_gene: TRBJ1-2
d_gene: -
abundance: few
CDR3aa: CASSSGRFYGYTF
CDR3nt: TGTGCCAGCAGCTCCGGGAGGTTCTATGGCTACACCTTC

v_gene: TRBV5-1
j_gene: TRBJ2-7
d_gene: TRBD1
abundance: many
CDR3aa: CASRGTEYNEQYF
CDR3nt: TGCGCCAGCAGGGGGACAGAATATAACGAGCAGTACTTC

v_gene: TRBV6-4
j_gene: TRBJ1-5
d_gene: -
abundance: few
CDR3aa: CASSTGFGNQPQHF
CDR3nt: TGTGCCAGCTCTACAGGGTTCGGCAATCAGCCCCAGCATTTT

v_gene: TRBV7-2
j_gene: TRBJ2-3
d_gene: TRBD2
abundance: once
CDR3aa: CASSLGGGGPADTQYF
CDR3nt: TGTGCCAGCAGCTTAGGTGGCGGGGGTCCGGCAGATACGCAGTATTTT

v_gene: TRBV19
j_gene: TRBJ1-1
d_gene: -
abundance: -
CDR3aa: CATEGRGSYLNTEAFF
CDR3nt: TGTGCCACCGAAGGCCGGGGGTCCTACCTAAACACTGAAGCTTTCTTT

v_gene: TRBV2
j_gene: TRBJ2-5
d_gene: -
abundance: many
CDR3aa: CASDGPYEETQYF
CDR3nt: TGTGCCAGCGACGGTCCCTACGAAGAGACCCAGTACTTC

v_gene: TRBV28
j_gene: TRBJ2-3
d_gene: -
abundance: many
CDR3aa: CASSSRRIFVPDTQYF
CDR3nt: TGTGCCAGCAGTTCCCGTCGGATTTTCGTGCCAGATACGCAGTATTTT

v_gene: TRBV15
j_gene: TRBJ1-1
d_gene: -
abundance: -
CDR3aa: CATSRDGKGVAEAFF
CDR3nt: TGTGCCACCAGCAGAGATGGGAAGGGCGTCGCTGAAGCTTTCTTT

v_gene: TRBV6-2/TRBV6-3
j_gene: TRBJ1-2
d_gene: -
abundance: -
CDR3aa: CASSPITGTSNYGYTF
CDR3nt: TGTGCCAGCAGCCCCATCACCGGGACGTCTAACTATGGCTACACCTTC

v_gene: TRBV5-5
j_gene: TRBJ1-1
d_gene: -
abundance: -
CDR3aa: CASSPGVAGTVEAFF
CDR3nt: TGTGCCAGCAGCCCCGGGGTGGCCGGCACGGTAGAAGCTTTCTTT

v_gene: TRBV7-8
j_gene: TRBJ1-2
d_gene: -
abundance: few
CDR3aa: CASSDRRTGDGYTF
CDR3nt: TGTGCCAGCAGTGACCGTCGTACCGGGGATGGCTACACCTTC

v_gene: TRBV29-1
j_gene: TRBJ1-2
d_gene: -
abundance: many
CDR3aa: CSVLLVYGYTF
CDR3nt: TGCAGCGTTTTGTTGGTCTATGGCTACACCTTC

v_gene: TRBV7-8
j_gene: TRBJ1-2
d_gene: -
abundance: -
CDR3aa: CASSSKTKGFYGYTF
CDR3nt: TGTGCCAGCAGCTCAAAGACCAAAGGGTTCTATGGCTACACCTTC

v_gene: TRBV18
j_gene: TRBJ2-1
d_gene: TRBD1
abundance: -
CDR3aa: CASSPPGTGSLFEQFF
CDR3nt: TGTGCCAGCTCACCCCCCGGGACAGGGAGCCTATTTGAGCAGTTCTTC

v_gene: TRBV10-3
j_gene: TRBJ1-5
d_gene: -
abundance: -
CDR3aa: CASATGRNQPQHF
CDR3nt: TGTGCCAGCGCTACAGGACGCAATCAGCCCCAGCATTTT

v_gene: TRBV18
j_gene: TRBJ1-1
d_gene: -
abundance: once
CDR3aa: CASSPSAKNTGAFF
CDR3nt: TGTGCCAGCTCACCATCAGCAAAGAACACTGGAGCTTTCTTT

v_gene: TRBV7-2
j_gene: TRBJ1-5
d_gene: -
abundance: many
CDR3aa: CASSYTAGGANQPQHF
CDR3nt: TGTGCCAGCAGCTACACGGCGGGGGGCGCTAATCAGCCCCAGCATTTT

v_gene: TRBV19
j_gene: TRBJ1-2
d_gene: -
abundance: few
CDR3aa: CASSPESGTNYGYTF
CDR3nt: TGTGCCAGTAGTCCCGAGTCAGGGACTAACTATGGCTACACCTTC

v_gene: TRBV7-6
j_gene: TRBJ2-1
d_gene: TRBD1
abundance: -
CDR3aa: CTSSFTGGRGNEQFF
CDR3nt: TGTACCAGCAGCTTTACAGGGGGTAGGGGCAATGAGCAGTTCTTC

v_gene: TRBV28
j_gene: TRBJ2-1
d_gene: TRBD2
abundance: many
CDR3aa: CASNLLAGGRGNEQFF
CDR3nt: TGTGCCAGCAACTTGTTAGCGGGGGGGCGGGGCAATGAGCAGTTCTTC

v_gene: TRBV5-1
j_gene: TRBJ2-3
d_gene: TRBD2
abundance: few
CDR3aa: CASSTGLAGARPMSTDTQYF
CDR3nt: TGCGCCAGCAGCACTGGACTAGCGGGGGCCCGACCTATGAGCACAGATACGCAGTATTTT

v_gene: TRBV6-6
j_gene: TRBJ1-5
d_gene: -
abundance: few
CDR3aa: CASTHVVGASNQPQHF
CDR3nt: TGTGCCAGCACCCATGTGGTGGGGGCGAGCAATCAGCCCCAGCATTTT

v_gene: TRBV20-1
j_gene: TRBJ2-5
d_gene: TRBD2
abundance: -
CDR3aa: CSARVRTRGYQETQYF
CDR3nt: TGCAGTGCTAGAGTAAGGACTAGAGGGTACCAAGAGACCCAGTACTTC

v_gene: TRBV10-3
j_gene: TRBJ2-1
d_gene: TRBD2
abundance: few
CDR3aa: CAISEPAGGSYNEQFF
CDR3nt: TGTGCCATCAGTGAACCAGCGGGGGGCTCCTACAATGAGCAGTTCTTC

v_gene: TRBV7-9
j_gene: TRBJ1-3
d_gene: -
abundance: -
CDR3aa: CASSLLPRGWDGNTIYF
CDR3nt: TGTGCCAGCAGCTTATTGCCCCGAGGATGGGATGGAAACACCATATATTTT

v_gene: TRBV20-1
j_gene: TRBJ2-7
d_gene: -
abundance: few
CDR3aa: CSARDVKGVQGIISYEQYF
CDR3nt: TGCAGTGCTAGAGATGTCAAGGGGGTACAGGGAATTATATCCTACGAGCAGTACTTC

v_gene: TRBV28
j_gene: TRBJ1-2
d_gene: TRBD1
abundance: -
CDR3aa: CASSPRGGINYGYTF
CDR3nt: TGTGCCAGCAGTCCCAGGGGGGGGATTAACTATGGCTACACCTTC

v_gene: TRBV12-3/TRBV12-4
j_gene: TRBJ2-5
d_gene: TRBD1
abundance: many
CDR3aa: CASRIQGQETQYF
CDR3nt: TGTGCCAGCAGAATACAGGGGCAAGAGACCCAGTACTTC

v_gene: TRBV5-5
j_gene: TRBJ2-1
d_gene: -
abundance: -
CDR3aa: CASSLAARDRLEQFF
CDR3nt: TGTGCCAGCAGCTTGGCCGCCCGGGACCGACTGGAGCAGTTCTTC

v_gene: TRBV18
j_gene: TRBJ2-5
d_gene: TRBD1
abundance: few
CDR3aa: CASSPTGTGMGEQYF
CDR3nt: TGTGCCAGCTCACCAACTGGGACAGGGATGGGTGAGCAGTACTTC

v_gene: TRBV2
j_gene: TRBJ2-5
d_gene: TRBD2
abundance: -
CDR3aa: CASEWEFSGGSSYVQYF
CDR3nt: TGTGCCAGCGAATGGGAATTTAGCGGGGGAAGCTCCTACGTGCAGTACTTC

v_gene: TRBV27
j_gene: TRBJ2-1
d_gene: -
abundance: -
CDR3aa: CASSPFWGTLNEQFF
CDR3nt: TGTGCCAGCAGTCCTTTCTGGGGGACCCTCAATGAGCAGTTCTTC

v_gene: TRBV12-3/TRBV12-4
j_gene: TRBJ2-7
d_gene: -
abundance: -
CDR3aa: CASTGNRGRGYEQYF
CDR3nt: TGTGCCAGCACCGGGAACCGAGGCAGGGGATACGAGCAGTACTTC

v_gene: TRBV6-2/TRBV6-3
j_gene: TRBJ1-5
d_gene: TRBD1
abundance: few
CDR3aa: CASSFRDSGYSNQPQHF
CDR3nt: TGTGCCAGCAGTTTTAGGGACAGCGGCTATAGCAATCAGCCCCAGCATTTT

v_gene: TRBV12-3/TRBV12-4
j_gene: TRBJ1-4
d_gene: -
abundance: few
CDR3aa: CASSPGPVGKLFF
CDR3nt: TGTGCCAGCAGTCCCGGCCCCGTAGGGAAACTGTTTTTT

v_gene: TRBV6-1
j_gene: TRBJ1-1
d_gene: -
abundance: -
CDR3aa: CASSDGTGLLVEAFF
CDR3nt: TGTGCCAGCAGTGATGGGACCGGGTTATTAGTTGAAGCTTTCTTT

v_gene: TRBV4-1
j_gene: TRBJ2-7
d_gene: TRBD1
abundance: many
CDR3aa: CASSQTRDRSSYEQYF
CDR3nt: TGCGCCAGCAGCCAAACCCGGGACAGAAGCTCCTACGAGCAGTACTTC

v_gene: TRBV7-2
j_gene: TRBJ1-2
d_gene: -
abundance: -
CDR3aa: CASSYWTSGYTF
CDR3nt: TGTGCCAGCAGCTACTGGACATCCGGCTACACCTTC

v_gene: TRBV4-3
j_gene: TRBJ2-3
d_gene: -
abundance: many
CDR3aa: CASSQVPPTSADTQYF
CDR3nt: TGCGCCAGCAGCCAAGTTCCACCTACCAGCGCAGATACGCAGTATTTT

v_gene: TRBV27
j_gene: TRBJ2-7
d_gene: -
abundance: -
CDR3aa: CVSSFGTRKAYEQYF
CDR3nt: TGTGTCAGCAGTTTTGGGACGAGGAAAGCCTACGAGCAGTACTTC

v_gene: TRBV27
j_gene: TRBJ1-2
d_gene: TRBD1
abundance: -
CDR3aa: CASSLLGQGGYDYTF
CDR3nt: TGTGCCAGCAGTTTACTTGGACAGGGTGGTTATGACTACACCTTC

v_gene: TRBV7-9
j_gene: TRBJ2-5
d_gene: -
abundance: many
CDR3aa: CASSNSPGPSWRETQYF
CDR3nt: TGTGCCAGCAGCAACTCCCCGGGGCCAAGCTGGAGGGAGACCCAGTACTTC

v_gene: TRBV7-2
j_gene: TRBJ2-5
d_gene: -
abundance: many
CDR3aa: CASSRDFGETQYF
CDR3nt: TGTGCCAGCAGTCGGGACTTTGGGGAGACCCAGTACTTC

v_gene: TRBV5-1
j_gene: TRBJ2-7
d_gene: -
abundance: many
CDR3aa: CASSPTQPAYEQYF
CDR3nt: TGCGCCAGCAGCCCGACCCAACCTGCCTACGAGCAGTACTTC

v_gene: TRBV7-8
j_gene: TRBJ2-5
d_gene: TRBD1
abundance: many
CDR3aa: CASSNTGGETQYF
CDR3nt: TGTGCCAGCAGCAATACAGGGGGAGAGACCCAGTACTTC

v_gene: TRBV28
j_gene: TRBJ1-1
d_gene: -
abundance: -
CDR3aa: CASNRAGGTEAFF
CDR3nt: TGTGCCAGCAACCGAGCGGGGGGCACTGAAGCTTTCTTT

v_gene: TRBV4-3
j_gene: TRBJ1-3
d_gene: -
abundance: -
CDR3aa: CASTKSLGSSGNTIYF
CDR3nt: TGCGCCAGCACTAAGAGTTTAGGGAGCTCTGGAAACACCATATATTTT

v_gene: TRBV7-9
j_gene: TRBJ2-5
d_gene: TRBD2
abundance: few
CDR3aa: CASRSLAGGGEQYF
CDR3nt: TGTGCCAGCAGATCCTTAGCGGGAGGAGGGGAGCAGTACTTC

v_gene: TRBV28
j_gene: TRBJ1-4
d_gene: -
abundance: many
CDR3aa: CASSFRQGREKLFF
CDR3nt: TGTGCCAGCAGTTTTCGGCAGGGCAGGGAAAAACTGTTTTTT

v_gene: TRBV5-1
j_gene: TRBJ2-7
d_gene: TRBD1
abundance: many
CDR3aa: CASSPRQGGAYEQYF
CDR3nt: TGCGCCAGCAGCCCGCGACAGGGTGGAGCCTACGAGCAGTACTTC

v_gene: TRBV20-1
j_gene: TRBJ1-2
d_gene: TRBD1
abundance: -
CDR3aa: CSAPDRDYGYTF
CDR3nt: TGCAGTGCCCCGGACAGGGACTATGGCTACACCTTC

v_gene: TRBV29-1
j_gene: TRBJ2-7
d_gene: -
abundance: few
CDR3aa: CSVAPGGHLYEQYF
CDR3nt: TGCAGCGTTGCCCCCGGCGGACACCTCTACGAGCAGTACTTC

v_gene: TRBV7-9
j_gene: TRBJ1-1
d_gene: TRBD1
abundance: many
CDR3aa: CASSPQGATEAFF
CDR3nt: TGTGCCAGCAGTCCCCAGGGGGCCACTGAAGCTTTCTTT

v_gene: TRBV5-1
j_gene: TRBJ1-4
d_gene: -
abundance: -
CDR3aa: CASSSGPTDEKLFF
CDR3nt: TGCGCCAGCAGCTCCGGTCCCACGGATGAAAAACTGTTTTTT